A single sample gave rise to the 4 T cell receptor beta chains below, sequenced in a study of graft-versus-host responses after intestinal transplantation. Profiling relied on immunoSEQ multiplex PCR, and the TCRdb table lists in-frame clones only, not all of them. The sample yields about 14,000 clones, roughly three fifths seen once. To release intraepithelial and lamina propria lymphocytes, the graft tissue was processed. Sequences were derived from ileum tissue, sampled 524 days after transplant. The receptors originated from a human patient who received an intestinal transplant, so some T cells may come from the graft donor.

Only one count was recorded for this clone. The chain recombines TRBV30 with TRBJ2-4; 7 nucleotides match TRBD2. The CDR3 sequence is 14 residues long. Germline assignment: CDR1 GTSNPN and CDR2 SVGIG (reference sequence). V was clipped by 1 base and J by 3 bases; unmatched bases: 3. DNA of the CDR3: TGTGCCTGGAGTGGGGGGGGGAACAAAAACATTCAGTACTTC. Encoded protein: CAWSGGGNKNIQYF.

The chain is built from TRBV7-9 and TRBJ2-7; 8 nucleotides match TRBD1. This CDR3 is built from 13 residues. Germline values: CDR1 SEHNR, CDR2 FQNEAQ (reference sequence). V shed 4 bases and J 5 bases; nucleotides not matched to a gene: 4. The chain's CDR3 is CASSSGQAHEQYF. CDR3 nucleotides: TGTGCCAGCAGCTCGGGACAGGCGCACGAGCAGTACTTC.

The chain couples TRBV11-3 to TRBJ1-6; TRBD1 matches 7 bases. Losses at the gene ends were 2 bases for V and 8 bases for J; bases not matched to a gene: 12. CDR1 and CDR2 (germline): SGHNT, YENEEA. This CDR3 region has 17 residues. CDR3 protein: CASSLYSPQGRDSPLHF. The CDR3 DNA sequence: TGTGCCAGCAGCTTATACTCCCCACAGGGGCGAGATTCACCCCTCCACTTT. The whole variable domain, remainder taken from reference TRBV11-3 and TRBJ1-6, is EAGVVQSPRYKIIEKKQPVAFWCNPISGHNTLYWYLQNLGQGPELLIRYENEEAVDDSQLPKDRFSAERLKGVDSTLKIQPAELGDSAVYLCASSLYSPQGRDSPLHFGNGTRLTVT.

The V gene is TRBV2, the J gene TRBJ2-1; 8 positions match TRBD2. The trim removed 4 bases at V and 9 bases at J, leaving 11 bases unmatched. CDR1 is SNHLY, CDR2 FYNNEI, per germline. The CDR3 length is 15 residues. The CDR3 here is CASSVVTSVSGEQFF. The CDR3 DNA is TGTGCCAGCAGTGTCGTGACTAGCGTCAGTGGTGAGCAGTTCTTC.